This TCR beta chain was documented in a study of blood T cell repertoires in COVID-19. The CDR3 runs to 14 residues. J was trimmed by 3 bases and V by 3 bases; bases with no gene match: 4. Germline CDR1 MNHEY, CDR2 SMNVEV (reference sequence). The assay was immunoSEQ multiplex PCR, and TCRdb's table has in-frame clones only and misses some. The table lists 300,000 to 350,000 clones, around 87% of them singletons. This TCR derives from a woman aged 50 to 60 with COVID-19, enrolled during active disease. The specimen was peripheral blood. The chain combines TRBV27 with TRBJ2-5, with TRBD1 identical over 7 bases. CDR3 amino acids: CASSFLDREETQYF. The CDR3 nucleotides are TGTGCCAGCAGTTTCTTAGACAGGGAAGAGACCCAGTACTTC.